This T cell receptor beta chain is from a study of blood T cell repertoires in COVID-19. Across the whole study: From the United States, Italy and Spain came samples of acute and convalescent COVID-19.

Original methodology: Estimation of nucleated cell counts relied on the amplification of reference gene primers. TCRdb keeps only in-frame clones here, not all; method: immunoSEQ multiplex PCR. D and trimming were read from the DNA, whereas the V and J calls and clone size are those reported in that table. The sample holds 200,000 to 250,000 clones, roughly 80% seen once. The TCR sequence derives from a human donor in a cohort sampled during active COVID-19. The sequencing sample was made of peripheral blood.

CDR3 sequence reads: CASSRWGGDYNEQFF. In nucleotides, the CDR3 is TGTGCCAGCAGCCGATGGGGGGGCGACTACAATGAGCAGTTCTTC. The chain carries TRBV14 and TRBJ2-1, with a weak D call TRBD2 (7 bases). Trimming took off 4 bases at V and 3 bases at J, with 13 bases between the two ends. From germline, CDR1 is SGHDN and CDR2 FVKESK. The CDR3 totals 15 residues.